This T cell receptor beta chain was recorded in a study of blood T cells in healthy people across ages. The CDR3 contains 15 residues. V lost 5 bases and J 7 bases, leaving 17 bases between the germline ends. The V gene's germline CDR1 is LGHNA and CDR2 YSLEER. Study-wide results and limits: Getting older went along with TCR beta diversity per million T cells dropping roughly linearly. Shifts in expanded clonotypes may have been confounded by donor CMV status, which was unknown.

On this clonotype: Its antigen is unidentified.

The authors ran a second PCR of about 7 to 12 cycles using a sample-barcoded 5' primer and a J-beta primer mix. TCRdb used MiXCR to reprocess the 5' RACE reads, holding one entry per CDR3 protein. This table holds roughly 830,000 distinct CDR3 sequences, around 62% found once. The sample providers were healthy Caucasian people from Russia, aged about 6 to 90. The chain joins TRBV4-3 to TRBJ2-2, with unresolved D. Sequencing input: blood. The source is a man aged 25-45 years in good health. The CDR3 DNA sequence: TGCGCCAGCAGCTTTCGGAATTCCAGCAGCGGGGAGCTGTTTTTT. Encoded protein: CASSFRNSSSGELFF.